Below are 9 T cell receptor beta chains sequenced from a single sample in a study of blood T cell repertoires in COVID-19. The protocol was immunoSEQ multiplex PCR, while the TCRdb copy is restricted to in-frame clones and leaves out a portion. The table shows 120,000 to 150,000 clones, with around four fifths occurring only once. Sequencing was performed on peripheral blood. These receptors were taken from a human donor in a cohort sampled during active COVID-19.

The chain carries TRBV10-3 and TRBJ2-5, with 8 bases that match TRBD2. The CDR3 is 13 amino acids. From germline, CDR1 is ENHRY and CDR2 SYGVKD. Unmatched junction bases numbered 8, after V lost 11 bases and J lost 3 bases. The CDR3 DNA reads TGTGCCTCATCGGGAGGGGGAGAAGAGACCCAGTACTTC. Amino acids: CASSGGGEETQYF.

The DNA for the CDR3 is TGTGCCAGCAGCTTGGGACTAGCGGAGACAGATACGCAGTATTTT. Translation gives CASSLGLAETDTQYF. The V call is TRBV7-2, the J call TRBJ2-3, with 11 bases fitting TRBD2. Germline values: CDR1 SGHTA, CDR2 FQGNSA. J was trimmed by 3 bases and V by 3 bases; bases with no gene match: 2. The CDR3 runs to 15 residues.

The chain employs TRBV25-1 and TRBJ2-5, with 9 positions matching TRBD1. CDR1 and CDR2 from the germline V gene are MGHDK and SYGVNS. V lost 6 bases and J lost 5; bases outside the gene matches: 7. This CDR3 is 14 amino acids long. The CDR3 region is CASSLGQGGETQYF. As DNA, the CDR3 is TGTGCCAGCAGCTTGGGACAGGGAGGGGAGACCCAGTACTTC.

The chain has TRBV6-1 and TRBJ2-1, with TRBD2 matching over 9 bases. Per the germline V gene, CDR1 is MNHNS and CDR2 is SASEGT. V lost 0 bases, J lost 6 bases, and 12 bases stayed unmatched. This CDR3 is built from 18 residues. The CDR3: CASSEATSGSYEGNEQFF. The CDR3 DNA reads TGTGCCAGCAGTGAAGCTACTAGCGGGTCATACGAGGGCAATGAGCAGTTCTTC.

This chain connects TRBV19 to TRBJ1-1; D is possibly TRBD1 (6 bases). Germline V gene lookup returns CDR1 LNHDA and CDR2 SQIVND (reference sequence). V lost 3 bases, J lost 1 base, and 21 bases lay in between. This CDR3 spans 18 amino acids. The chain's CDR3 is CASSMDTGRGGWNTEAFF. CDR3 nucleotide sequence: TGTGCCAGTAGTATGGATACAGGCAGGGGAGGGTGGAACACTGAAGCTTTCTTT.

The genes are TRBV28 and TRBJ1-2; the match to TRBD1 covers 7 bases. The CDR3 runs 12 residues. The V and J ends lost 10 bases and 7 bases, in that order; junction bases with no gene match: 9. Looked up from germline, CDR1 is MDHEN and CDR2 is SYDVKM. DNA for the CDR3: TGTGCCACCCGACAGGGATTAGGTGGCTACACCTTC. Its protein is CATRQGLGGYTF.

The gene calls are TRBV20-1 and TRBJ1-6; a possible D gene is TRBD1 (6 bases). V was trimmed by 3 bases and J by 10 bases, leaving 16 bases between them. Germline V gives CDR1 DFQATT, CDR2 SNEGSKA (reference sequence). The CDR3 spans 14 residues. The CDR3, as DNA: TGCAGTGCTAGTGGGGGCCCTGTGGGCTCACCCCTCCACTTT. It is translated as CSASGGPVGSPLHF.

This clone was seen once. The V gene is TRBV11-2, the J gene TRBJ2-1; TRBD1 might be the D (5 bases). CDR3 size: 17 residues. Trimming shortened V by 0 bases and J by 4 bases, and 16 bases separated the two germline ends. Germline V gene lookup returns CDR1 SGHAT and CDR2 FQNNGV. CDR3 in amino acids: CASSLDVAGRAYNEQFF. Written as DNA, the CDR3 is TGTGCCAGCAGCTTAGATGTGGCAGGCAGGGCGTACAATGAGCAGTTCTTC. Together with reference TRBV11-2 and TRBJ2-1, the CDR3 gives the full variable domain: EAGVAQSPRYKIIEKRQSVAFWCNPISGHATLYWYQQILGQGPKLLIQFQNNGVVDDSQLPKDRFSAERLKGVDSTLKIQPAKLEDSAVYLCASSLDVAGRAYNEQFFGPGTRLTVL.

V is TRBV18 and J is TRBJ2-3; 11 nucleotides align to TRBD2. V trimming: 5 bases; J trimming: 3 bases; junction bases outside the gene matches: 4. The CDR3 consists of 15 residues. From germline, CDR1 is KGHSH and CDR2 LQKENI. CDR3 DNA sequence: TGTGCCAGCTCAGTAGCGGGAGGGCCAACAGATACGCAGTATTTT. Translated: CASSVAGGPTDTQYF.